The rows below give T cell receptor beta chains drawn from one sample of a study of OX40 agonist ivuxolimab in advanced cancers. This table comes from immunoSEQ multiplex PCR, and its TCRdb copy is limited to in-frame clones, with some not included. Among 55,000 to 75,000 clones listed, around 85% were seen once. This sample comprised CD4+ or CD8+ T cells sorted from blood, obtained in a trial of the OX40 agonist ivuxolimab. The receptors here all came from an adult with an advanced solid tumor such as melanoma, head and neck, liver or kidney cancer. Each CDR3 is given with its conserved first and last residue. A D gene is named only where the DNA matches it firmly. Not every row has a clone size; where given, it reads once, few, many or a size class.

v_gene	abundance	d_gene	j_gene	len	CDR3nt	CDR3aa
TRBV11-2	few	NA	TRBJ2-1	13	TGTGCCAGCAGCTCCGAGGTCTACAATGAGCAGTTCTTC	CASSSEVYNEQFF
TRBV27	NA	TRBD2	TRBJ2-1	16	TGTGCCAGCATTTATTGGGGGCTAGCGGGAGTAAATGAGCAGTTCTTC	CASIYWGLAGVNEQFF
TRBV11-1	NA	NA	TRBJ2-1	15	TGTGCCAGCAGCTTCCAGGGTAAGGGGAACAATGAGCAGTTCTTC	CASSFQGKGNNEQFF
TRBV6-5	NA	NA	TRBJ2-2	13	TGTGCCAGCAGTTATGAGGGAACCGGGGAGCTGTTTTTT	CASSYEGTGELFF
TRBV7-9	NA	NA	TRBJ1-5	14	TGTGCCAGCAGCCCCCCGGCTAGCAATCAGCCCCAGCATTTT	CASSPPASNQPQHF
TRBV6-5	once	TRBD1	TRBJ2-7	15	TGTGCCAGCAGCAAAACAGGGGGCGCCTCCTACGAGCAGTACTTC	CASSKTGGASYEQYF
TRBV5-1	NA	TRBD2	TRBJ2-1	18	TGCGCCAGCAGCTTGGATGTTAGGGGACTAGCGGGGATTAACACAAAGTTCTTC	CASSLDVRGLAGINTKFF
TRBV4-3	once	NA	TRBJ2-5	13	TGCGCCAGCAGCCAAGATCTGGAAGAGACCCAGTACTTC	CASSQDLEETQYF
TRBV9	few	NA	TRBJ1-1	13	TGTGCCAGCAGCGAGCTCGTACAGGGTGAAGCTTTCTTT	CASSELVQGEAFF
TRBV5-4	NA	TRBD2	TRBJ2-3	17	TGTGCCAGCAGCGTCCTGAGGGGCGGGGGGACGCCGGATACGCAGTATTTT	CASSVLRGGGTPDTQYF
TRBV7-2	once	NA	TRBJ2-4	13	TGTGCCTCTCGTAGACTAGCCAAAAACATTCAGTACTTC	CASRRLAKNIQYF